This T cell receptor beta chain emerged from a study of identical twins. TCRdb passed the 5' RACE reads through MiXCR, listing each CDR3 protein once. Counted here are 200,000 to 300,000 distinct CDR3 sequences, approximately 7% occurring once; the ten biggest clones make up under 4%. This clonotype was detected a few times. V shed 6 bases and J shed 1 base, with 15 bases lying between them. The CDR3 runs to 15 residues. Germline-derived CDR1 and CDR2 are SQVTM and ANQGSEA. This same sample was also part of a study on yellow fever vaccine responses in identical twins.

The receptor comes from a woman aged 18-35 years in good health. What was sequenced was memory (CD45RO+) T cells sorted from blood. The chain links TRBV29-1 to TRBJ2-2; either TRBD1 or TRBD2 may supply D (5 bases each). The CDR3 region has the DNA TGCAGCGTAACCACGGGGCAGCTGAACACCGGGGAGCTGTTTTTT. Protein sequence: CSVTTGQLNTGELFF.